This T cell receptor beta chain emerged from a study of kidney transplant recipient with SARS-CoV-2 infection (dated by TCRdb to the early 2020s). This clonotype was detected only once. Its antigen remains undetermined. The junction and the germline gene differ at one end; a read error may be behind it. According to the germline V gene, CDR1 reads MDHEN and CDR2 reads SYDVKM. The CDR3 holds 11 amino acids from the cysteine to the phenylalanine. Just CDR3 DNA is preserved here, 33 bases in frame from base 1. TCRdb lists the instrument as Illumina MiSeq. Profiling of the peripheral T cell repertoire was carried out for human TCRbeta genes. In the original analysis: Beta-binomial modelling was used to test for differences in clonotype abundance while accounting for variability over time. Expanded clonotypes were checked against the ImmuneCODE reference database of SARS-CoV-2-associated TCRs and mapped to regions of the viral genome. Additional repertoire analyses examined TRBV gene usage, CDR3 length, CDR3 amino acid overlap between time points, distributions of clonotype abundance, and Jaccard similarity. TCRdb redid the processing of the public reads, applying fastp at Q25 and MiXCR, and retained in-frame beta chains. When rows share a CDR3 protein, they turn into one entry using the most common DNA and genes. For this entry, the V and J calls and clone size follow TCRdb and not the study's own pipeline. Within this sample are 200,000 to 300,000 distinct CDR3 sequences, with 25% to 30% of them counted one time only. The biggest ten clones account for roughly 7% of the sample.

Reading the label with the study, this specimen's time point is: pre-pandemic baseline sample and day 111 after first positive SARS-CoV-2 test. Rearrangement joined TRBV28 to TRBJ2-7; possibly the D gene is TRBD2, per 5 matching bases. The sample consisted of a blood sample, taken at baseline and on day 111 from a kidney transplant recipient. The TCR originated in a male patient aged 25-45 years who had COVID-19 and was a kidney transplant recipient. After a transplant, the donor of the graft may account for some T cells. Here the CDR3 is given as CANRDTYEQHF. The DNA reads TGTGCCAACCGGGATACCTACGAGCAGCACTTC.